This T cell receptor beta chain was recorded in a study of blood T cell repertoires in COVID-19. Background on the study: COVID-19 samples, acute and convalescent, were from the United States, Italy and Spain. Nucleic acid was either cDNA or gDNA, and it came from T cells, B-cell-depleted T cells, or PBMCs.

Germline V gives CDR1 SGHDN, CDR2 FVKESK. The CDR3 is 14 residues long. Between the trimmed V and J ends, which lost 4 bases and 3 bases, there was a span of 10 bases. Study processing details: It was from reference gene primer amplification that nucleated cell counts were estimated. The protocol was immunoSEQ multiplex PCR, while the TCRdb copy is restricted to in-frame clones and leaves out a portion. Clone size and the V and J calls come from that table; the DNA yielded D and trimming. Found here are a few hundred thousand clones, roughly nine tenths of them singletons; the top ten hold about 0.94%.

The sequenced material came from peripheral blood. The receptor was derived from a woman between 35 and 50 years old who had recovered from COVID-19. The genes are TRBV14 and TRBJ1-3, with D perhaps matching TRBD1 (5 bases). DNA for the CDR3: TGTGCCAGCAGCCGCGACAGCTTTGGAAACACCATATATTTT. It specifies CASSRDSFGNTIYF.